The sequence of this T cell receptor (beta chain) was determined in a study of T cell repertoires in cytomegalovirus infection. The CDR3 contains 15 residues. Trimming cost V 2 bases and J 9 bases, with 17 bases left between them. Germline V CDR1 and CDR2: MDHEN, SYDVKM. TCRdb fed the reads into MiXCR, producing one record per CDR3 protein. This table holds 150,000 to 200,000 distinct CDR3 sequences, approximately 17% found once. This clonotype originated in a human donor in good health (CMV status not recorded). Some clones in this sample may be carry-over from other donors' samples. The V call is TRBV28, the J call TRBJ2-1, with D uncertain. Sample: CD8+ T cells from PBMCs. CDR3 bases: TGTGCCAGCAGTTTACGGGCTGAGTCCGCATCTGAGCAGTTCTTC. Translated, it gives CASSLRAESASEQFF. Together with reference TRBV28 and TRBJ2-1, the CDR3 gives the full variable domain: DVKVTQSSRYLVKRTGEKVFLECVQDMDHENMFWYRQDPGLGLRLIYFSYDVKMKEKGDIPEGYSVSREKKERFSLILESASTNQTSMYLCASSLRAESASEQFFGPGTRLTVL.